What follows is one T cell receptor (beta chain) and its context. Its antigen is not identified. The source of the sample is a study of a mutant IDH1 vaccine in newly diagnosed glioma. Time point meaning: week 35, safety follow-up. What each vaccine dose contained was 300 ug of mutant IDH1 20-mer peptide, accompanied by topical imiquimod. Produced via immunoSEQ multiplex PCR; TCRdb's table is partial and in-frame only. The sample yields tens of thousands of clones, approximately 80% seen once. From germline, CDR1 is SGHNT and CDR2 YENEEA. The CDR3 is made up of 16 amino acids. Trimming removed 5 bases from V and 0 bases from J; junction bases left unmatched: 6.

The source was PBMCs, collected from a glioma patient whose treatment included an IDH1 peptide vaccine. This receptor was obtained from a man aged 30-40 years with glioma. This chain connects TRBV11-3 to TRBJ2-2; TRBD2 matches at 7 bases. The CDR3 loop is CASSGRDYTNTGELFF. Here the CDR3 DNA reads TGTGCCAGCAGCGGACGGGACTATACGAACACCGGGGAGCTGTTTTTT.